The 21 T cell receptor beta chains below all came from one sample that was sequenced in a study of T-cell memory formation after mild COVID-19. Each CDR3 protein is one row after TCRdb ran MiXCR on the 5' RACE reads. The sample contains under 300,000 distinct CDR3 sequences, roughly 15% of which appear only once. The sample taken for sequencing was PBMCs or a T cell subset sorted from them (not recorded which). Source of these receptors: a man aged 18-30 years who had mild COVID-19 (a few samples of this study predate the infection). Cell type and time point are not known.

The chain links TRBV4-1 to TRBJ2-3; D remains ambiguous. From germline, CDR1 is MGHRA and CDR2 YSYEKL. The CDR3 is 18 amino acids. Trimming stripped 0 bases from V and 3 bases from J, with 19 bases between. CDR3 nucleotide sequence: TGCGCCAGCAGCCAAGAGACGTATGTCGGGCCATTTACAGATACGCAGTATTTT. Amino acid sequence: CASSQETYVGPFTDTQYF.

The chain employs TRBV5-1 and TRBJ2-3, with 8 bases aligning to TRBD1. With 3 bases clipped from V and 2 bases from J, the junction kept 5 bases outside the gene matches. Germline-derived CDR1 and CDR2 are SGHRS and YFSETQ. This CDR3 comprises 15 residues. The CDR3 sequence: CASSSDRGLTDTQYF. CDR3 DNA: TGCGCCAGCAGCTCAGACAGGGGACTCACAGATACGCAGTATTTT. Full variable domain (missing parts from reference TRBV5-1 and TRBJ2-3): KAGVTQTPRYLIKTRGQQVTLSCSPISGHRSVSWYQQTPGQGLQFLFEYFSETQRNKGNFPGRFSGRQFSNSRSEMNVSTLELGDSALYLCASSSDRGLTDTQYFGPGTRLTVL.

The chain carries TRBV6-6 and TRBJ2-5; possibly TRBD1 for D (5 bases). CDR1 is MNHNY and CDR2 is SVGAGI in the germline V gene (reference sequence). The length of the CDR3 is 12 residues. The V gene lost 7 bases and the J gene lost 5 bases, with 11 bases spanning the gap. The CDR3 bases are TGTGCCAGCAATGGGGCGCGGGAGACCCAGTACTTC. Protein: CASNGARETQYF.

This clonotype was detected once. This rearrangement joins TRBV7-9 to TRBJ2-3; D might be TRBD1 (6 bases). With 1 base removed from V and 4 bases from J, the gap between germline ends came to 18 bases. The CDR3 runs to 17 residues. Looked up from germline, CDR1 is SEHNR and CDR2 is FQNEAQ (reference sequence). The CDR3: CASSLGVRGIVADTQYF. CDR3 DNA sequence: TGTGCCAGCAGCTTAGGAGTCAGGGGTATTGTAGCAGATACGCAGTATTTT.

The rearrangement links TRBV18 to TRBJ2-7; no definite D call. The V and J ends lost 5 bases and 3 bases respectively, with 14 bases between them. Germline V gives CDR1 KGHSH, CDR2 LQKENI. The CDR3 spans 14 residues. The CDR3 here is CASSRGTPDYEQYV. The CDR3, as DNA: TGTGCCAGCTCAAGAGGAACACCAGACTACGAGCAGTACGTC.

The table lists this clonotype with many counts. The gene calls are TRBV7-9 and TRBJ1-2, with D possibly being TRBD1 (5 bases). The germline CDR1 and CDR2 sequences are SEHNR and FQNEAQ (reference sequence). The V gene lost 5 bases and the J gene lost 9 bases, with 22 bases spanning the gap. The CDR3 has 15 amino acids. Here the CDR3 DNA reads TGTGCCAGCAGCCCCTCCCGGGGGGAGCCTTCGCGCTACACCTTC. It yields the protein CASSPSRGEPSRYTF.

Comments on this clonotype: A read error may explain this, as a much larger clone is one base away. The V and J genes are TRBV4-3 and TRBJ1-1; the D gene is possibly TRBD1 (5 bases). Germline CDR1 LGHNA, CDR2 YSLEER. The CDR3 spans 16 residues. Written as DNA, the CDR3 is TGCTCCAGCAGCCAAGATTGGAGGACACCGAACACTGAAGCTTTCTTT. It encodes CSSSQDWRTPNTEAFF.

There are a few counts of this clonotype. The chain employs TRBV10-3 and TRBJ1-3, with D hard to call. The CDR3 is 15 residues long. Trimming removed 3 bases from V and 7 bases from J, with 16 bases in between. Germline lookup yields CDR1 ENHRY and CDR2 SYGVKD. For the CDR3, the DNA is TGTGCCATCAGTGATTTGGGCCTAGCAGTCAACACCATATATTTT. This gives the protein CAISDLGLAVNTIYF.

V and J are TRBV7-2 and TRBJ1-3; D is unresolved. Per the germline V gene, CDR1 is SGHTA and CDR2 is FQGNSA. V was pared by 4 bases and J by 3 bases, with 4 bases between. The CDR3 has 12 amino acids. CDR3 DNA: TGTGCCAGCAGCTCGATTGGAAACACCATATATTTT. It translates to CASSSIGNTIYF.

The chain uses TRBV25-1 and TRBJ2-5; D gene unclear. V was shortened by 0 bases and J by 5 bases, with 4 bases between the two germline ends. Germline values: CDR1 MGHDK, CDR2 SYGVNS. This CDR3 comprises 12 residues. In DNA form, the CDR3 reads TGTGCCAGCAGTGAATATCCGGAGACCCAGTACTTC. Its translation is CASSEYPETQYF.

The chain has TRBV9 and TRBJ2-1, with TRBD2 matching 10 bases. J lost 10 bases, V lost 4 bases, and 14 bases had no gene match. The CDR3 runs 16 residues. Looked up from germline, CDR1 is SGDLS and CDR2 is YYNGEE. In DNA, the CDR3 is TGTGCCAGCAGCCCCCTTGGTAGCGGGGGGCTAAGGGAGCAGTTCTTC. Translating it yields CASSPLGSGGLREQFF.

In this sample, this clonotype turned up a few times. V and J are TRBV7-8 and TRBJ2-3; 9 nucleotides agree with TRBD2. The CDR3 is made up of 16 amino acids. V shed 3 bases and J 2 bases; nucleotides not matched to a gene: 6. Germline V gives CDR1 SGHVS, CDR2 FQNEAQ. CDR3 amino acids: CASSLIAGEFTDTQYF. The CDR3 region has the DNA TGTGCCAGCAGCTTGATAGCGGGGGAGTTCACAGATACGCAGTATTTT.

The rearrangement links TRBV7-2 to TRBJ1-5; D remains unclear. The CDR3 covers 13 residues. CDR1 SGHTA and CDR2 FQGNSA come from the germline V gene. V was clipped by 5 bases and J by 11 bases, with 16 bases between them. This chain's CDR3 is CASSIDRQGTQHF. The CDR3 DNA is TGTGCCAGCAGCATAGACCGCCAAGGGACCCAGCATTTT.

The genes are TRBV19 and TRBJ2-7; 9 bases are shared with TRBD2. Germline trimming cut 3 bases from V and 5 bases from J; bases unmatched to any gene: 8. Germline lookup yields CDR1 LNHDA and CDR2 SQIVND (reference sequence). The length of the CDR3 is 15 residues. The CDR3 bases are TGTGCCAGTAGTATCGGTGGCGGGGGGGCCGACGAGCAGTACTTC. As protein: CASSIGGGGADEQYF. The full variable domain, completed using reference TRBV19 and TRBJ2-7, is DGGITQSPKYLFRKEGQNVTLSCEQNLNHDAMYWYRQDPGQGLRLIYYSQIVNDFQKGDIAEGYSVSREKKESFPLTVTSAQKNPTAFYLCASSIGGGGADEQYFGPGTRLTVT.

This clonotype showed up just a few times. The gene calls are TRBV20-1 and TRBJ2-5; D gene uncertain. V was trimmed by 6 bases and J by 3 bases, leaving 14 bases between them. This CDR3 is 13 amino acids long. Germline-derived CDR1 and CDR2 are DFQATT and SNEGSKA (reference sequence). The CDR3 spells CSAPGPVEETQYF. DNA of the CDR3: TGCAGTGCCCCCGGGCCTGTGGAAGAGACCCAGTACTTC.

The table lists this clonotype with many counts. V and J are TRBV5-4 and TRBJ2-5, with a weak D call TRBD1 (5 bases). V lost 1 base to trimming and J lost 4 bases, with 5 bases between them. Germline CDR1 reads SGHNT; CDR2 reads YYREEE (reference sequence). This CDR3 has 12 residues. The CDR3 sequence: CASSLTGETQYF. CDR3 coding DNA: TGTGCCAGCAGCTTGACAGGAGAGACCCAGTACTTC.

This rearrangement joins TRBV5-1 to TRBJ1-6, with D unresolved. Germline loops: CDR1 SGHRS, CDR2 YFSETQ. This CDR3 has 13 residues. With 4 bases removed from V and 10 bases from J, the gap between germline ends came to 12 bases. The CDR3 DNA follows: TGCGCCAGCAGCACGGAAGAGGGATCACCCCTCCACTTT. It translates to CASSTEEGSPLHF.

CDR3 DNA: TGTGCCAGCAGCCGACTAGCGGGGGTAATTACAGATACGCAGTATTTT. This sequence encodes CASSRLAGVITDTQYF. The chain is built from TRBV7-2 and TRBJ2-3, with 12 positions matching TRBD2. The V segment lost 5 bases and the J segment 3 bases; nucleotides outside the gene matches: 6. Germline values: CDR1 SGHTA, CDR2 FQGNSA. CDR3 length: 16 residues.

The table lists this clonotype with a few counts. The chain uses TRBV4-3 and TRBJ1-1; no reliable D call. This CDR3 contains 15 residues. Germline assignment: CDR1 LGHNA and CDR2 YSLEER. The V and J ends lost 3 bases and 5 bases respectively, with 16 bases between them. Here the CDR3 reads CASSQGSGGRTEAFF. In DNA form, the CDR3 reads TGCGCCAGCAGCCAGGGTTCAGGAGGGCGGACTGAAGCTTTCTTT.

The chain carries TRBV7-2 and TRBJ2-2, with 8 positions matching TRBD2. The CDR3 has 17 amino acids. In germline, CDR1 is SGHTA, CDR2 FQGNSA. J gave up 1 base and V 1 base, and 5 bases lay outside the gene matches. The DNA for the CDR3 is TGTGCCAGCAGCTTAGTCTCGCTAGCGGGGAACACCGGGGAGCTGTTTTTT. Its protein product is CASSLVSLAGNTGELFF.

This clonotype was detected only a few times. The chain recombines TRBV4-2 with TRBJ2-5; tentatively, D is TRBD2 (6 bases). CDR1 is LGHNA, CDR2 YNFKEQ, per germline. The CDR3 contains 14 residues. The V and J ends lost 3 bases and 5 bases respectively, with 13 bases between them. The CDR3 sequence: CASSHRLDFETQYF. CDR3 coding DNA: TGTGCCAGCAGCCACCGACTAGATTTCGAGACCCAGTACTTC.